One sample yielded the 30 T cell receptor beta chains listed below, sequenced in a study of cytomegalovirus exposure and HLA in healthy donors. The PCR made use of 60 Vbeta and 13 Jbeta primers. Measured with immunoSEQ multiplex PCR; TCRdb has only the in-frame clones, and not every one. The data contain 100,000 to 150,000 clones, about 74% of them singletons. Sequencing was done on a sample of PBMCs. The receptors originated from a woman aged 50 to 65 in good health and CMV-seropositive.

The J gene is TRBJ2-3, the V gene TRBV10-3; D not resolved. The germline V gene encodes CDR1 ENHRY and CDR2 SYGVKD. V was cut by 1 base and J by 0 bases, with 8 bases left in between. This CDR3 is 15 amino acids long. Here the CDR3 reads CAISEYELSTDTQYF. DNA of the CDR3: TGTGCCATCAGTGAGTACGAGCTGAGCACAGATACGCAGTATTTT.

Only a few counts were recorded for this clone. V and J are TRBV2 and TRBJ2-1, with 8 positions matching TRBD2. The length of the CDR3 is 16 residues. Per germline, CDR1 SNHLY and CDR2 FYNNEI. Trimming removed 3 bases from V and 6 bases from J; junction bases left unmatched: 10. The CDR3 protein is CASSDLMAGGSNEQFF. CDR3 coding DNA: TGTGCCAGCAGTGATTTGATGGCGGGGGGATCCAATGAGCAGTTCTTC.

The chain uses TRBV28 and TRBJ1-2; D gene unclear. Deletions cut 3 bases from V and 4 bases from J, with 12 bases between. CDR1 is MDHEN and CDR2 is SYDVKM in the germline V gene. The CDR3 loop spans 14 amino acids. CDR3 sequence (DNA): TGTGCCAGCAGTTTTAGTGGTGCCGGCTATGGCTACACCTTC. It encodes CASSFSGAGYGYTF.

This clone was counted only a few times. V gene TRBV21-1 combines with J gene TRBJ2-3; TRBD1, as called in the table, went unchecked against the DNA. TRBV21-1 is listed as a pseudogene. This CDR3 contains 14 residues. The CDR3 sequence: CASSTDRHTDTQYF. The CDR3 bases are TGTGCCAGCAGCACCGACAGACACACAGATACGCAGTATTTT.

V is TRBV13 and J is TRBJ2-3, with 9 positions matching TRBD2. The V and J ends lost 4 bases and 9 bases, in that order; junction bases with no gene match: 2. The germline V gene has CDR1 PRHDT and CDR2 FYEKMQ (reference sequence). The CDR3 has 12 amino acids. The CDR3 coding sequence is TGTGCCAGCAGCTCGCGGGGGGGCACGCAGTATTTT. Amino acid sequence: CASSSRGGTQYF. Full variable domain (outside the CDR3, taken from reference TRBV13 and TRBJ2-3): AAGVIQSPRHLIKEKRETATLKCYPIPRHDTVYWYQQGPGQDPQFLISFYEKMQSDKGSIPDRFSAQQFSDYHSELNMSSLELGDSALYFCASSSRGGTQYFGPGTRLTVL.

This clone appeared a few times. CDR3 bases: TGTGCCATCAAAGGACAGGGAGGGTCCTACGAGCAGTACTTC. Protein sequence: CAIKGQGGSYEQYF. This chain joins TRBV10-3 and TRBJ2-7, with D possibly TRBD1 on 8 matching bases. V shed 7 bases and J shed 1 base, with 14 bases lying between them. In germline, CDR1 is ENHRY, CDR2 SYGVKD. This CDR3 has 14 residues.

The chain is built from TRBV29-1 and TRBJ1-4; maybe TRBD1 (6 bases). With 8 bases removed from V and 5 bases from J, the gap between germline ends came to 18 bases. The CDR3 sequence is 14 residues long. Germline V CDR1 and CDR2: SQVTM, ANQGSEA. In DNA, the CDR3 is TGCAGCTTTAGTAGAGGGGGAATCAATGAAAAACTGTTTTTT. This gives the protein CSFSRGGINEKLFF.

The V call is TRBV6-5, the J call TRBJ2-7; 10 bases agree with TRBD1. The V segment lost 6 bases and the J segment 9 bases; nucleotides outside the gene matches: 11. The CDR3 runs 14 residues. The germline gives CDR1 MNHEY, CDR2 SVGAGI. The CDR3 spells CASRAPGDRGGQYF. The CDR3 bases are TGTGCCAGCAGGGCGCCGGGGGACAGGGGAGGGCAGTACTTC.

The genes are TRBV6-1 and TRBJ2-1; D possibly corresponds to TRBD1 (5 bases). The germline V gene encodes CDR1 MNHNS and CDR2 SASEGT. Deletions cut 0 bases from V and 3 bases from J, with 12 bases between. The CDR3 totals 16 residues. The CDR3 here is CASSEAPRVHYNEQFF. CDR3 DNA: TGTGCCAGCAGTGAAGCACCCAGGGTACACTACAATGAGCAGTTCTTC.

This clone was counted a few times. The chain is built from TRBV11-3 and TRBJ2-2; 7 bases are a match to TRBD2. Germline-derived CDR1 and CDR2 are SGHNT and YENEEA. Losses at the gene ends were 4 bases for V and 3 bases for J; bases not matched to a gene: 2. CDR3 size: 14 residues. The CDR3 loop is CASSSAGDTGELFF. For the CDR3, the DNA is TGTGCCAGCAGCTCGGCGGGGGACACCGGGGAGCTGTTTTTT.

This chain joins TRBV6-5 and TRBJ2-3; TRBD2 aligns across 8 bases. Trimming cost V 5 bases and J 1 base; bases outside gene matches: 8. The germline V gene encodes CDR1 MNHEY and CDR2 SVGAGI. The CDR3 spans 16 residues. The CDR3 DNA reads as TGTGCCAGCAGTCACTTCGGGCGGGGGGGCACAGATACGCAGTATTTT. It codes for CASSHFGRGGTDTQYF.

This chain links TRBV28 with TRBJ2-2, with 11 nucleotides matching TRBD2. There are 14 residues in the CDR3. Unmatched junction bases numbered 6, after V lost 8 bases and J lost 7 bases. The V gene's germline CDR1 is MDHEN and CDR2 SYDVKM. Here the CDR3 DNA reads TGTGCCAGCCACGGGACTAGCGGAATCGGGGAGCTGTTTTTT. This gives the protein CASHGTSGIGELFF.

This clone showed up just a few times. This chain uses TRBV6-6 with TRBJ1-4, with 7 bases that match TRBD1. Germline assignment: CDR1 MNHNY and CDR2 SVGAGI (reference sequence). Unmatched junction bases numbered 7, after V lost 7 bases and J lost 5 bases. The CDR3 consists of 14 residues. In DNA form, the CDR3 reads TGTGCCAGCAAACTAACGACAGGGAATGAAAAACTGTTTTTT. Protein sequence: CASKLTTGNEKLFF.

The chain has TRBV5-1 and TRBJ1-2; 10 bases agree with TRBD1. With 7 bases clipped from V and 8 bases from J, the junction kept 8 bases outside the gene matches. The CDR3 consists of 13 residues. CDR1 SGHRS and CDR2 YFSETQ come from the germline V gene. As DNA, the CDR3 is TGCGCCAGCGCGGGACAGGGGCTGGTGGGCTACACCTTC. The encoded protein is CASAGQGLVGYTF.

The J gene is TRBJ2-4, the V gene TRBV27, with TRBD1 matching over 10 bases. V trimming: 6 bases; J trimming: 8 bases; junction bases outside the gene matches: 7. From germline, CDR1 is MNHEY and CDR2 SMNVEV (reference sequence). The CDR3 covers 14 residues. CDR3 loop: CASSRLGTGDIQYF. For the CDR3, the DNA is TGTGCCAGCAGCCGCTTAGGGACAGGGGACATTCAGTACTTC.

This clone was seen just once. This chain uses TRBV5-1 with TRBJ1-2, with D possibly TRBD1 on 5 matching bases. Germline-derived CDR1 and CDR2 are SGHRS and YFSETQ. The CDR3 loop spans 16 amino acids. Trimming removed 4 bases from V and 8 bases from J, with 24 bases in between. The CDR3 region has the DNA TGCGCCAGCAGCCTCGGAGGAGGGGCGGTAATTACCGGCTACACCTTC. Protein sequence: CASSLGGGAVITGYTF. The variable domain in full, with the rest retrieved from reference TRBV5-1 and TRBJ1-2, is KAGVTQTPRYLIKTRGQQVTLSCSPISGHRSVSWYQQTPGQGLQFLFEYFSETQRNKGNFPGRFSGRQFSNSRSEMNVSTLELGDSALYLCASSLGGGAVITGYTFGSGTRLTVV.

This clone was seen a single time. DNA for the CDR3: TGTGCCAGCAGCTTAGGGGTAGGGGGGGGGCCCCTCAATGAGCAGTTCTTC. Encoded protein: CASSLGVGGGPLNEQFF. The rearrangement uses TRBV7-2 and TRBJ2-1, with D possibly TRBD2 on 7 matching bases. Between the trimmed V and J ends, which lost 1 base and 6 bases, there was a span of 19 bases. The CDR3 runs to 17 residues. The germline CDR1 and CDR2 sequences are SGHTA and FQGNSA.

This clone occurred once. The rearrangement links TRBV28 to TRBJ2-3; 11 bases align to TRBD2. Per germline, CDR1 MDHEN and CDR2 SYDVKM. This CDR3 has 16 amino acids. V shed 6 bases and J 2 bases; nucleotides not matched to a gene: 7. DNA for the CDR3: TGTGCCAGCAGCCCAGAGGGACTAGCGGTCACAGATACGCAGTATTTT. It translates to CASSPEGLAVTDTQYF.

V usage is TRBV5-5 and J usage is TRBJ1-2; D possibly corresponds to TRBD1 (6 bases). CDR1 is SGHKS, CDR2 YYEKEE, per germline (reference sequence). This CDR3 is built from 15 residues. Between the trimmed V and J ends, which lost 4 bases and 0 bases, there was a span of 13 bases. CDR3 bases: TGTGCCAGCAGCAGACAGGAGGTAGCTAACTATGGCTACACCTTC. Its protein product is CASSRQEVANYGYTF.

The chain uses TRBV6-5 and TRBJ1-6, with TRBD1 matching 10 bases. From germline, CDR1 is MNHEY and CDR2 SVGAGI. This CDR3 is 14 amino acids long. V trimming: 5 bases; J trimming: 10 bases; junction bases outside the gene matches: 5. CDR3 protein: CASSRGQGKSPLHF. The DNA for the CDR3 is TGTGCCAGCAGTAGGGGACAGGGGAAATCACCCCTCCACTTT.

This clone came up a few times. The V gene is TRBV7-9, the J gene TRBJ2-1; tentatively, D is TRBD2 (6 bases). The CDR3 consists of 16 residues. The germline CDR1 and CDR2 sequences are SEHNR and FQNEAQ (reference sequence). V was trimmed by 5 bases and J by 0 bases, leaving 14 bases between them. The CDR3 region has the DNA TGTGCCAGCAGCCCCACGCGGGGAAGCTCCTACAATGAGCAGTTCTTC. Residues: CASSPTRGSSYNEQFF.

This rearrangement joins TRBV28 to TRBJ1-5, with D possibly TRBD1 on 6 matching bases. The germline V gene encodes CDR1 MDHEN and CDR2 SYDVKM. This CDR3 spans 16 amino acids. V lost 5 bases, J lost 0 bases, and 14 bases lay in between. This CDR3 reads CASSIGGADSNQPQHF. In nucleotides, the CDR3 is TGTGCCAGCAGTATCGGGGGGGCGGATAGCAATCAGCCCCAGCATTTT.

The chain has TRBV29-1 and TRBJ1-1; D uncertain. V was trimmed by 6 bases and J by 7 bases, leaving 9 bases between them. CDR1 and CDR2 from the germline V gene are SQVTM and ANQGSEA. This CDR3 region has 10 residues. CDR3 protein: CSVSAGEAFF. In nucleotides, the CDR3 is TGCAGCGTCTCCGCAGGTGAAGCTTTCTTT.

This chain uses TRBV6-5 with TRBJ1-2, with 10 bases identical to TRBD1. The CDR3 runs to 15 residues. V lost 6 bases to trimming and J lost 3 bases; unmatched junction nucleotides: 7. Germline CDR1 is MNHEY and CDR2 is SVGAGI. The CDR3 DNA reads as TGTGCCAGCAGGACCGGACAGGGGGGTGACTATGGCTACACCTTC. Translated: CASRTGQGGDYGYTF.

The J gene is TRBJ1-4, the V gene TRBV4-2, with 10 bases matching TRBD1. The CDR3 has 20 amino acids. After removal of 3 bases from V and 6 bases from J, the junction contained 19 bases not matched to a gene. Per the germline V gene, CDR1 is LGHNA and CDR2 is YNFKEQ. CDR3 DNA sequence: TGTGCCAGCAGCCACGAACTTTCCGGGACAGGGGTGAGGGACGATGAAAAACTGTTTTTT. Translation: CASSHELSGTGVRDDEKLFF.

The chain combines TRBV6-5 with TRBJ1-2; a weak D match, TRBD1 (6 bases). The germline V gene encodes CDR1 MNHEY and CDR2 SVGAGI. Trimming stripped 5 bases from V and 4 bases from J, with 14 bases between. The CDR3 consists of 14 residues. The CDR3 nucleotides are TGTGCCAGCAGTAGGGCAGGGGACGCCTATGGCTACACCTTC. This sequence encodes CASSRAGDAYGYTF.

The chain has TRBV9 and TRBJ1-3; no clear D. Trimming removed 0 bases at V and 12 bases at J, with 16 bases between. The germline gives CDR1 SGDLS, CDR2 YYNGEE. CDR3 size: 14 residues. The CDR3 DNA follows: TGTGCCAGCAGCGTAGGGGAGACCCGCGGGATCATATATTTT. Translating it yields CASSVGETRGIIYF.

This chain connects TRBV10-3 to TRBJ1-2; unclear D gene. Germline lookup yields CDR1 ENHRY and CDR2 SYGVKD. CDR3 size: 11 residues. The germline V and J ends were trimmed by 6 bases and 4 bases, with 6 bases remaining between them. CDR3 nucleotides: TGTGCCATCAGGGCCCCCTATGGCTACACCTTC. Amino acids: CAIRAPYGYTF.

This chain links TRBV30 with TRBJ1-4, with 8 bases lining up with TRBD1. CDR1 and CDR2 (germline): GTSNPN, SVGIG (reference sequence). The CDR3 extends over 15 amino acids. V trimming: 3 bases; J trimming: 3 bases; junction bases outside the gene matches: 6. The CDR3 region is CAWSRSGGPNEKLFF. In nucleotides, the CDR3 is TGTGCCTGGAGCCGGTCAGGGGGCCCTAATGAAAAACTGTTTTTT.

The gene calls are TRBV6-1 and TRBJ2-7, with D maybe TRBD2 (6 bases). This CDR3 spans 13 amino acids. CDR1 and CDR2 from the germline V gene are MNHNS and SASEGT. The ends were cut back, 7 bases at V and 9 bases at J, with 19 bases in the middle. The chain's CDR3 is CASIAPIGAGQYF. DNA for the CDR3: TGTGCCAGCATTGCCCCCATAGGAGCGGGGCAGTACTTC.